These 5 T cell receptor beta chains originate from one sample sequenced in a study of blood T cell repertoires in COVID-19. Libraries were prepared by immunoSEQ multiplex PCR; TCRdb keeps only in-frame clonotypes and omits some of them. The sample yields about 240,000 clones, over 90% seen once. Specimen: peripheral blood. These receptors were obtained from a young man with COVID-19, enrolled during active disease.

This chain links TRBV6-1 with TRBJ1-2; D possibly corresponds to TRBD1 (6 bases). Deletions cut 0 bases from V and 3 bases from J, with 11 bases between. Germline-derived CDR1 and CDR2 are MNHNS and SASEGT. The CDR3 sequence is 15 residues long. CDR3 bases: TGTGCCAGCAGTGAAGCCCACAGGGATTACTATGGCTACACCTTC. Protein: CASSEAHRDYYGYTF.

This rearrangement joins TRBV12-3 or TRBV12-4 to TRBJ2-7, with D uncertain. Between the trimmed V and J ends, which lost 1 base and 3 bases, there was a span of 7 bases. The CDR3 covers 13 residues. CDR3 region: CASSLGGIYEQYF. DNA for the CDR3: TGTGCCAGCAGTTTAGGCGGAATCTACGAGCAGTACTTC.

About this clone: Different DNA sequences within this sample yield the same CDR3. J is TRBJ1-1 and V is TRBV5-1; a weak D match, TRBD1 (5 bases). CDR1 and CDR2 (germline): SGHRS, YFSETQ. V lost 1 base to trimming and J lost 0 bases, with 7 bases between them. The CDR3 is 14 amino acids. The CDR3 sequence is CASSLSGMNTEAFF. In nucleotides, the CDR3 is TGCGCCAGCAGCTTGTCAGGGATGAACACTGAAGCTTTCTTT.

The V gene is TRBV9, the J gene TRBJ1-4; TRBD1 matches 9 bases. CDR3 size: 15 residues. The ends lost 3 bases at V and 5 bases at J; junction bases unmatched: 5. CDR1 SGDLS and CDR2 YYNGEE come from the germline V gene. CDR3 protein: CASSGTGGSNEKLFF. CDR3 nucleotides: TGTGCCAGCAGCGGAACAGGGGGCTCGAATGAAAAACTGTTTTTT.

The chain is built from TRBV9 and TRBJ2-3, with 7 bases aligning to TRBD1. Germline assignment: CDR1 SGDLS and CDR2 YYNGEE. V trimming: 0 bases; J trimming: 6 bases; junction bases outside the gene matches: 4. The CDR3 is 14 residues long. CDR3 amino acids: CASSVEGAKDTQYF. The CDR3 DNA is TGTGCCAGCAGCGTAGAGGGGGCCAAGGATACGCAGTATTTT.